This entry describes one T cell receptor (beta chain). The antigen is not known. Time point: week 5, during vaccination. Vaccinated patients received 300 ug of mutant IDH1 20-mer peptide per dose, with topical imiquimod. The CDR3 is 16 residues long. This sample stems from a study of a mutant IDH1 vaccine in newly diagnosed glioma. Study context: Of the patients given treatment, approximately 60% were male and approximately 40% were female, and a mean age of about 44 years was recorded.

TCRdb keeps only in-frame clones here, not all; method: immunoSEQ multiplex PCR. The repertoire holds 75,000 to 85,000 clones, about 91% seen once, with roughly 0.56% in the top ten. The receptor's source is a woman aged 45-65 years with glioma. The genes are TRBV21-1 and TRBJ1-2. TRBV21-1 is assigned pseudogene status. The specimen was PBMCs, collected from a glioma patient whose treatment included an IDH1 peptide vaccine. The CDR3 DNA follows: TGTGCCAGCAGCAAACGAGGGGGGTTGACAGGCTATGGCTACACCTTC. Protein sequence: CASSKRGGLTGYGYTF.